A single sample gave rise to the 24 T cell receptor beta chains below, sequenced in a study of T-cell memory formation after mild COVID-19. In TCRdb, the 5' RACE reads were re-called with MiXCR into one record per CDR3 protein. The sample lists 350,000 to 500,000 distinct CDR3 sequences, around a quarter occurring once. Sample: PBMCs or a T cell subset sorted from them (not recorded which). The receptors originated from an adult woman who had mild COVID-19 (a few samples of this study predate the infection). Cell type and time point are not known.

There are many counts of this clonotype. CDR3 loop: CASSFLNEQFF. CDR3 coding DNA: TGTGCCAGCAGCTTCCTCAATGAGCAGTTCTTC. This sequence joins TRBV7-2 and TRBJ2-1; D gene unclear. Trimming took 3 bases from V and 6 from J, leaving 3 bases between them. Per the germline V gene, CDR1 is SGHTA and CDR2 is FQGNSA. The length of the CDR3 is 11 residues. The complete variable domain, with remaining parts taken from reference TRBV7-2 and TRBJ2-1, reads GAGVSQSPSNKVTEKGKDVELRCDPISGHTALYWYRQSLGQGLEFLIYFQGNSAPDKSGLPSDRFSAERTGGSVSTLTIQRTQQEDSAVYLCASSFLNEQFFGPGTRLTVL.

The rearrangement links TRBV5-1 to TRBJ1-4, with D perhaps TRBD1 (6 bases). The CDR3 length is 14 residues. V was trimmed by 2 bases and J by 7 bases, leaving 12 bases between them. CDR1 and CDR2 from the germline V gene are SGHRS and YFSETQ. CDR3 protein: CASSFRGEGEKLFF. CDR3 coding DNA: TGCGCCAGCAGCTTCAGGGGAGAAGGTGAAAAACTGTTTTTT.

The chain is built from TRBV11-3 and TRBJ1-3; 8 positions agree with TRBD1. V shed 5 bases, J shed 1 base, and the junction held 4 bases outside the gene matches. Germline loops: CDR1 SGHNT, CDR2 YENEEA. This CDR3 contains 15 residues. CDR3 amino acids: CASSPDRGSGNTIYF. DNA for the CDR3: TGTGCCAGCAGCCCCGACAGGGGATCTGGAAACACCATATATTTT.

This chain links TRBV20-1 with TRBJ2-5; 8 positions agree with TRBD1. Trimming cost V 3 bases and J 2 bases; bases outside gene matches: 2. Germline lookup yields CDR1 DFQATT and CDR2 SNEGSKA (reference sequence). This CDR3 has 13 residues. The CDR3 loop is CSARGDRQETQYF. CDR3 in DNA: TGCAGTGCTAGGGGGGACAGGCAAGAGACCCAGTACTTC.

The chain recombines TRBV12-3 or TRBV12-4 with TRBJ2-7, with TRBD2 identical over 8 bases. Losses at the gene ends were 7 bases for V and 1 base for J; bases not matched to a gene: 6. The CDR3 extends over 14 amino acids. CDR3 nucleotides: TGTGCCAGCACACGGGAGGGGAGTTCCTACGAGCAGTACTTC. Translated, it gives CASTREGSSYEQYF.

The V call is TRBV6-5, the J call TRBJ2-4; 10 bases agree with TRBD1. The V and J ends lost 2 bases and 8 bases, in that order; junction bases with no gene match: 9. CDR1 and CDR2 (germline): MNHEY, SVGAGI. This CDR3 has 16 residues. The DNA for the CDR3 is TGTGCCAGCAGTTACACCTGGGGGGACAGGGGTGACATTCAGTACTTC. Its protein is CASSYTWGDRGDIQYF.

This clonotype was counted between two and nine times. This chain links TRBV21-1 with TRBJ2-5; the table gives TRBD2 as D, unverified against the DNA. TRBV21-1 is tagged as a pseudogene. The CDR3 runs to 12 residues. Here the CDR3 reads CASREAQETQYF. The CDR3, as DNA: TGTGCCAGCAGGGAGGCCCAAGAGACCCAGTACTTC.

This clonotype was found many times. The V call is TRBV10-3, the J call TRBJ2-7; maybe TRBD2 (5 bases). CDR3 length: 14 residues. Germline CDR1 reads ENHRY; CDR2 reads SYGVKD. The V gene lost 2 bases and the J gene lost 1 base, with 9 bases spanning the gap. Here the CDR3 reads CAISEPLESYEQYF. CDR3 nucleotides: TGTGCCATCAGTGAGCCACTAGAGTCCTACGAGCAGTACTTC.

J is TRBJ2-7 and V is TRBV4-1, with 8 bases fitting TRBD1. With 4 bases clipped from V and 0 bases from J, the junction kept 5 bases outside the gene matches. The CDR3 consists of 15 residues. Per germline, CDR1 MGHRA and CDR2 YSYEKL. In DNA form, the CDR3 reads TGCGCCAGCAGCCTGACAGGGGTGAGCTCCTACGAGCAGTACTTC. Translated, it gives CASSLTGVSSYEQYF.

This clonotype was recorded many times. V usage is TRBV7-3 and J usage is TRBJ2-1; D is uncertain. The V end lost 5 bases, the J end lost 7 bases, and 12 bases lay between the germline ends. The CDR3 totals 13 residues. Per germline, CDR1 SGHTA and CDR2 FQGTGA. CDR3 nucleotide sequence: TGTGCCAGCAGCCCATACTCTGGTAATGAGCAGTTCTTC. Translating it yields CASSPYSGNEQFF. Using reference TRBV7-3 and TRBJ2-1 for the parts outside the CDR3, the full variable domain is GAGVSQTPSNKVTEKGKYVELRCDPISGHTALYWYRQSLGQGPEFLIYFQGTGAADDSGLPNDRFFAVRPEGSVSTLKIQRTERGDSAVYLCASSPYSGNEQFFGPGTRLTVL.

The chain recombines TRBV3-1 with TRBJ1-4, with a possible D match to TRBD1 (5 bases). V was pared by 3 bases and J by 6 bases, with 14 bases between. CDR1 is LGHDT and CDR2 is YNNKEL in the germline V gene (reference sequence). There are 15 residues in the CDR3. The DNA for the CDR3 is TGTGCCAGCAGCCAGGAGCGGGGGTATTATGAAAAACTGTTTTTT. Its protein is CASSQERGYYEKLFF.

This clonotype was counted many times. J is TRBJ2-5 and V is TRBV9, with TRBD1 matching 7 bases. Germline V CDR1 and CDR2: SGDLS, YYNGEE. There are 17 residues in the CDR3. V trimming: 3 bases; J trimming: 5 bases; junction bases outside the gene matches: 16. The CDR3 loop is CASSAGQASATSETQYF. The DNA for the CDR3 is TGTGCCAGCAGCGCAGGACAGGCGTCGGCTACAAGCGAGACCCAGTACTTC.

This clonotype was picked up a small number of times. The CDR3 DNA follows: TGTGCCAGCATCCTGAACACTGAAGCTTTCTTT. Protein sequence: CASILNTEAFF. The V gene is TRBV6-5, the J gene TRBJ1-1; unclear D gene. This CDR3 region has 11 residues. Germline CDR1 reads MNHEY; CDR2 reads SVGAGI. Trimming cost V 7 bases and J 0 bases, with 3 bases left between them.

CDR3 sequence reads: CASSTSDSPFNSPLHF. The CDR3 coding sequence is TGTGCCAGCAGCACATCGGACAGCCCGTTCAATTCACCCCTCCACTTT. The chain has TRBV7-9 and TRBJ1-6; perhaps TRBD1 as D (6 bases). The CDR3 runs to 16 residues. Germline V gene sequence: CDR1 SEHNR, CDR2 FQNEAQ (reference sequence). Trimming took 5 bases from V and 7 from J, leaving 18 bases between them.

This clonotype has more than one count but fewer than ten. The chain links TRBV6-1 to TRBJ2-2; 9 positions agree with TRBD1. CDR3 length: 15 amino acids. Germline lookup yields CDR1 MNHNS and CDR2 SASEGT. J was trimmed by 4 bases and V by 8 bases; bases with no gene match: 8. The CDR3 DNA reads as TGTGCCAGCTCAGGACAGGGGATAGGCACCGGGGAGCTGTTTTTT. Protein product: CASSGQGIGTGELFF.

Only a few counts were recorded for this clonotype. This sequence joins TRBV24-1 and TRBJ2-1, with TRBD2 matching over 12 bases. The ends lost 3 bases at V and 7 bases at J; junction bases unmatched: 6. The CDR3 spans 16 residues. Germline CDR1 and CDR2: KGHDR and SFDVKD. The CDR3 nucleotides read TGTGCCACCAGTGATCGGACTAGCGGGAAAATAAATGAGCAGTTCTTC. The encoded protein is CATSDRTSGKINEQFF.

The chain combines TRBV5-1 with TRBJ1-1, with D hard to call. CDR1 is SGHRS and CDR2 is YFSETQ in the germline V gene. The CDR3 has 14 residues. The V and J ends lost 2 bases and 4 bases respectively, with 12 bases between them. The CDR3 region has the DNA TGCGCCAGCAGCTTTGACACAGCGTTCACTGAAGCTTTCTTT. Protein sequence: CASSFDTAFTEAFF.

CDR3 amino acids: CATSDPPRGISRDFTDTQYF. The DNA for the CDR3 is TGTGCCACCAGTGATCCACCTCGGGGGATTAGCAGAGACTTCACAGATACGCAGTATTTT. The chain links TRBV24-1 to TRBJ2-3, with D perhaps TRBD2 (6 bases). There are 20 residues in the CDR3. Looked up from germline, CDR1 is KGHDR and CDR2 is SFDVKD. With 3 bases removed from V and 2 bases from J, the gap between germline ends came to 26 bases.

A few counts support this clonotype. The chain is built from TRBV20-1 and TRBJ1-1, with TRBD1 as a possible D gene (6 bases). The CDR3 is made up of 14 amino acids. Germline V gene sequence: CDR1 DFQATT, CDR2 SNEGSKA (reference sequence). Trimming pared 6 bases from V and 0 bases from J, leaving 14 bases between. The CDR3 loop reads CSAKDRKVNTEAFF. CDR3 sequence (DNA): TGCAGTGCCAAAGACAGGAAGGTGAACACTGAAGCTTTCTTT.

This chain joins TRBV7-2 and TRBJ2-1; 8 nucleotides line up with TRBD2. The trim removed 5 bases at V and 2 bases at J, leaving 8 bases unmatched. Per germline, CDR1 SGHTA and CDR2 FQGNSA. This CDR3 is 16 amino acids long. The chain's CDR3 is CASSDSSGPTYNEQFF. The CDR3 nucleotides read TGTGCCAGCAGCGACTCTAGCGGGCCGACCTACAATGAGCAGTTCTTC.

The chain is built from TRBV7-9 and TRBJ2-7; the D gene could be TRBD1 or TRBD2 (5 bases each). The CDR3 is made up of 13 amino acids. The V end was cut by 5 bases, the J end by 2 bases, with 10 bases between. Germline CDR1 is SEHNR and CDR2 is FQNEAQ (reference sequence). As DNA, the CDR3 is TGTGCCAGCAGCACGGGACCGACCTACGAGCAGTACTTC. Protein: CASSTGPTYEQYF.

This clonotype was seen a handful of times. The rearrangement uses TRBV12-3 or TRBV12-4 and TRBJ1-2; 7 bases agree with TRBD1. The V and J ends lost 5 bases and 7 bases, in that order; junction bases with no gene match: 7. The CDR3 covers 13 residues. Here the CDR3 DNA reads TGTGCCAGCAGTATCCGGACAGGATTTGGCTACACCTTC. Translation gives CASSIRTGFGYTF.

The table lists this clonotype with many counts. V usage is TRBV5-1 and J usage is TRBJ2-7, with 8 bases aligning to TRBD1. CDR3 length equals 15 residues. CDR1 and CDR2 from the germline V gene are SGHRS and YFSETQ. V lost 0 bases to trimming and J lost 0 bases; unmatched junction nucleotides: 2. CDR3 bases: TGCGCCAGCAGCTTGGAGACAGGGGTCTCCTACGAGCAGTACTTC. Protein: CASSLETGVSYEQYF.

The CDR3 DNA reads as TGTGCCAGCAGTAACGGTGGTCTCAATGAGCAGTTCTTC. It encodes CASSNGGLNEQFF. The genes are TRBV6-5 and TRBJ2-1; D not resolved. The CDR3 is 13 amino acids. Germline CDR1 reads MNHEY; CDR2 reads SVGAGI. V lost 5 bases and J lost 6, with 11 bases in between.